This T cell receptor beta chain stems from a study of T cell responses to AZD1222 COVID-19 vaccine. Across the whole study: Second-dose schedules of about 4 or about 12 weeks were combined.

Deletions cut 2 bases from V and 3 bases from J, with 13 bases between. Germline CDR1 is GTSNPN and CDR2 is SVGIG (reference sequence). The CDR3 totals 14 residues. This table comes from immunoSEQ multiplex PCR, and its TCRdb copy is limited to in-frame clones, with some not included. This repertoire shows 110,000 to 150,000 clones, 80% to 90% found once; its top ten account for 8%. With regard to this clone: Its cognate antigen is unknown.

Study outcomes and limitations: Just a handful of AZD1222 recipients tested seropositive at baseline.

J is TRBJ1-2 and V is TRBV30; D is uncertain. This TCR was recovered from an adult in good health. Sequenced material: peripheral blood, taken on day 0 of AZD1222 vaccination. DNA of the CDR3: TGTGCCTGGAGTTTTCCGGCGCAAGACTATGGCTACACCTTC. It encodes CAWSFPAQDYGYTF.